This T cell receptor (beta chain) was observed in a study of blood T cell repertoires in COVID-19 (dated by TCRdb to about 2020). Looking at the study overall: Samples from collaborators originated in the United States, Italy and Spain and spanned both the acute and convalescent phases of COVID-19. The prospective study material was composed of cDNA or gDNA derived from T cells, B-cell-depleted T cells, or PBMCs. Subjects who had been exposed to COVID-19, were actively infected with it, or had recovered from it provided the deeply sampled blood TCRbeta repertoires that made up the dataset. The repertoires were made available in a free public database intended to serve as a resource for research on the immune response to SARS-CoV-2. Samples were obtained from the ongoing ImmuneRACE study (first 160 participants) and from some 1,200 subjects provided by 6 global collaborators. Sample metadata almost always included a de-identified subject ID, COVID-19 status, age in years and sex. Where available, HLA class I and class II types were taken from metadata supplied by the sample provider and were not determined by assay-based typing.

Sequences SGHTA (CDR1) and FQGNSA (CDR2) are obtained from the germline V gene. V is pared back by 5 bases and J by 2 bases, with 12 bases lying between the germline termini. Including cysteine and phenylalanine, the CDR3 has 14 amino acids. Only the CDR3 region is kept as DNA, spanning 42 bases read in frame from base 1. About this clone itself: Its antigen remains unidentified. No much larger clone is present one base from it, and per-base qualities are unavailable.

What the study reported, not specific to this receptor: The amount of clinical and demographic metadata varied by source and participant and was provided uncurated.

TCRbeta CDR3 regions were amplified from genomic DNA using the immunoSEQ Assay, a bias-controlled multiplex PCR. On the study's bioinformatics: The number of nucleated cells in each sample was estimated from the amplification of reference gene primers within the assay. Sequence reads were collapsed and filtered to measure the absolute abundance of every unique TCRbeta CDR3 rearrangement. For each sample, productive Simpson clonality was calculated as the square root of Simpson's diversity index over productive rearrangements. As stored in TCRdb, this immuneACCESS dataset retains in-frame rearrangements with V and J assigned. A fraction of the clones does not appear; measured against another copy, unresolved V genes explain less than half of the discrepancy, and the remainder lacks a known reason. The V and J calls and the clone size are those of that table, but D and trimming were determined from the DNA. This sample has around 31,000 clones in its table, and roughly 86% of those were observed once. The ten largest account for 6.5% to 10% of the sample.

One collaborating source in Seattle enrolled patients while the patients were actively infected and followed the patients over time throughout the course of disease. Whole blood was collected in K2EDTA tubes by collaborating institutions according to the institutions' own protocols. For TCRbeta analysis, collaborator samples were shipped as frozen whole blood, as isolated PBMCs, or as DNA extracted from either sample type. This clonotype was sampled from a man in his fifties or sixties with COVID-19, enrolled during active disease. The sequencing input was peripheral blood. This sequence uses TRBV7-2 and TRBJ1-1, and the D gene may be TRBD1, 6 bases matching. CDR3 sequence: CASSVTGYNTEAFF. The DNA reads TGTGCCAGCAGCGTAACAGGGTATAACACTGAAGCTTTCTTT.